This TCR beta chain is from a study of T cell responses to AZD1222 COVID-19 vaccine. Study-wide points: The donor group comprised mostly white British people and more females; the analysis possibly underestimated clonal diversity. Spike-specific TCR breadth rose after two AZD1222 doses, and depth rose as well. Variant regions that are unmutated are reportedly the target of nearly half of spike-specific TCRs.

Assay: immunoSEQ multiplex PCR; the TCRdb copy retains only in-frame clones and omits some. Here the sample spans roughly 150,000 clones, roughly 92% being singletons. Recipients boosted at about 4 weeks or about 12 weeks are pooled. The CDR3 covers 11 residues. Trimming left V 0 bases short and J 6 bases short, with 2 bases between. Germline assignment: CDR1 LGHDT and CDR2 YNNKEL (reference sequence). As for this clone: The target antigen is unknown.

The chain is built from TRBV3-1 (or the pseudogene TRBV3-2) and TRBJ1-2; no clear D. The sequencing used peripheral blood, collected 28 days after the second AZD1222 dose. This receptor was taken from an adult who received the AZD1222 COVID-19 vaccine. DNA of the CDR3: TGTGCCAGCAGCCAAGATCATGGCTACACCTTC. Translation: CASSQDHGYTF.